The sequence of this TCR beta chain was determined in a study of blood T cell repertoires in COVID-19. Method: immunoSEQ multiplex PCR; TCRdb's copy keeps in-frame clones and lacks some. Of 200,000 to 250,000 clones detected, 82% appear once; the ten largest clones hold about 3.4%. The V gene end was trimmed by 8 bases and the J gene end by 6 bases; junction bases not matched to a gene: 3. The CDR3 is 13 residues long. The germline CDR1 and CDR2 sequences are LNHDA and SQIVND (reference sequence). The receptor's source is an older woman who had recovered from COVID-19. The source material was PBMCs or T cells enriched from blood (not recorded which). The chain links TRBV19 to TRBJ2-2, with 10 bases aligning to TRBD1. The CDR3 loop is CASGQGVAGELFF. The CDR3 nucleotides are TGTGCCAGTGGACAGGGGGTGGCCGGGGAGCTGTTTTTT.